Given below is one T cell receptor beta chain in context. The antigen remains undetermined. These data originate in a study of post-analysis software for immune sequencing data. Study-wide background: Both relapsing-remitting and secondary progressive multiple sclerosis featured among the disease courses, as did progressive-relapsing multiple sclerosis. General study findings and limits: Controls had significantly higher normalized Chao1 diversity than multiple sclerosis patients. Comparison of patients with controls showed 5 or 6 TRBV segments more frequent in patients, TRBV5-6, TRBV5-1 and TRBV20-1 among them. The F measure placed samples prepared in the same batch into strongly shared clusters.

The CDR3 runs to 16 residues. V shed 2 bases, J shed 0 bases, and the junction held 5 bases outside the gene matches. Germline V gene sequence: CDR1 SGDLS, CDR2 YYNGEE. Included in the TCR beta cDNA libraries were unique molecular identifiers. TCRdb reanalysed the PCR reads using MiXCR and keeps one entry per CDR3 protein. In the table there are about half a million distinct CDR3 sequences, roughly 45% of which are singletons. J is TRBJ2-7 and V is TRBV9; 10 bases line up with TRBD2. The material sequenced was blood. The receptor was derived from a girl aged 10-17 years with multiple sclerosis. CDR3 amino acids: CASSVGPSGSSYEQYF. Here the CDR3 DNA reads TGTGCCAGCAGCGTCGGCCCTAGCGGGAGCTCCTACGAGCAGTACTTC. The variable domain in full, completed from reference TRBV9 and TRBJ2-7, reads DSGVTQTPKHLITATGQRVTLRCSPRSGDLSVYWYQQSLDQGLQFLIQYYNGEERAKGNILERFSAQQFPDLHSELNLSSLELGDSALYFCASSVGPSGSSYEQYFGPGTRLTVT.